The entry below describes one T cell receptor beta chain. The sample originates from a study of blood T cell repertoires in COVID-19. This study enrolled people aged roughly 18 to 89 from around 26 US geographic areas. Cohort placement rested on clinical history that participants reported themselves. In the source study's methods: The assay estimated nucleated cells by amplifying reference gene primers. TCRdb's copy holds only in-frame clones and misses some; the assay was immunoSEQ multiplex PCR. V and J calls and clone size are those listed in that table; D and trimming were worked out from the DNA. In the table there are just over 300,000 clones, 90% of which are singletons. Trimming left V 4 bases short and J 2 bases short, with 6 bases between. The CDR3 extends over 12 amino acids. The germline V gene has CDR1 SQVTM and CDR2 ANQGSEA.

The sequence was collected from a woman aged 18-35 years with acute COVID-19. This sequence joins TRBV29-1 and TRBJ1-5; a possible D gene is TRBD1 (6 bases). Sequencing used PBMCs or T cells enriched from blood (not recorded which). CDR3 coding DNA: TGCAGCGTTGGACAGGGCAATCAGCCCCAGCATTTT. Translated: CSVGQGNQPQHF.